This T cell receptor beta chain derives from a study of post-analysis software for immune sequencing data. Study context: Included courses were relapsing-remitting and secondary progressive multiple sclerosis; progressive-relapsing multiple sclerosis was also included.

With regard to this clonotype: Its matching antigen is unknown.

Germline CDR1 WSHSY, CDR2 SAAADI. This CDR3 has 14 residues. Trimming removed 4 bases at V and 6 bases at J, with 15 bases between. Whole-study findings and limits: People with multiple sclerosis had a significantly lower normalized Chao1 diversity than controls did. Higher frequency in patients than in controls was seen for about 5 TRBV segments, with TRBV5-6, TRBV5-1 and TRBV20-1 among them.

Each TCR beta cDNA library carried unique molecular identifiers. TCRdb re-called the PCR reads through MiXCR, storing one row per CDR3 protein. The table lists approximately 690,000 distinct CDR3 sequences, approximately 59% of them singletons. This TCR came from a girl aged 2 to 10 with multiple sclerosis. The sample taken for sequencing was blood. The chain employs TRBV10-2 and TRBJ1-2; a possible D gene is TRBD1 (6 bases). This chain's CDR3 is CASSVGGAFNGYTF. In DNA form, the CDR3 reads TGCGCCAGCAGTGTCGGGGGCGCGTTCAATGGCTACACCTTC.